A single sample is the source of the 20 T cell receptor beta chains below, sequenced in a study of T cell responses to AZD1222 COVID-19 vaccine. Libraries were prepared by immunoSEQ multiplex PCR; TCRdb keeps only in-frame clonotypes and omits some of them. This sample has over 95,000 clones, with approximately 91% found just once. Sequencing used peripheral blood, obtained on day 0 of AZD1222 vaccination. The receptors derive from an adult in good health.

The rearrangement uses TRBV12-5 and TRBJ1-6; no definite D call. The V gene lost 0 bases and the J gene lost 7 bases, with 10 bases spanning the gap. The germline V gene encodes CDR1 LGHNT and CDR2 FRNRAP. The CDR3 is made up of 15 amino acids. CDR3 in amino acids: CASGLVSVGNSPLHF. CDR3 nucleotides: TGTGCTAGTGGTTTGGTAAGCGTGGGGAATTCACCCCTCCACTTT.

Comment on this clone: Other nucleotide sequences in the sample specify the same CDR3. CDR3 protein: CASSVGTGGEQYF. As DNA, the CDR3 is TGTGCCAGCAGCGTAGGAACAGGGGGCGAGCAGTACTTC. This chain joins TRBV9 and TRBJ2-7; 8 nucleotides agree with TRBD1. Per the germline V gene, CDR1 is SGDLS and CDR2 is YYNGEE. The ends lost 0 bases at V and 6 bases at J; junction bases unmatched: 2. The CDR3 is 13 residues long.

DNA of the CDR3: TGTGCCAGCAGCCAAGTTCTGACTACCCGAGGACGCCCGGGACAGGCGGCCGGGGAGCTGTTTTTT. Its translation is CASSQVLTTRGRPGQAAGELFF. The chain combines TRBV4-2 with TRBJ2-2, with 8 nucleotides matching TRBD1. Germline CDR1 reads LGHNA; CDR2 reads YNFKEQ. The CDR3 consists of 22 residues. Trimming cost V 1 base and J 6 bases; bases outside gene matches: 25.

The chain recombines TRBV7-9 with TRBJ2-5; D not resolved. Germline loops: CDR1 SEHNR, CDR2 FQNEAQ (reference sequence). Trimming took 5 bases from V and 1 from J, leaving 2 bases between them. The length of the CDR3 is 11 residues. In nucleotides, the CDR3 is TGTGCCAGCAGCCCCCAAGAGACCCAGTACTTC. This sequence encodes CASSPQETQYF.

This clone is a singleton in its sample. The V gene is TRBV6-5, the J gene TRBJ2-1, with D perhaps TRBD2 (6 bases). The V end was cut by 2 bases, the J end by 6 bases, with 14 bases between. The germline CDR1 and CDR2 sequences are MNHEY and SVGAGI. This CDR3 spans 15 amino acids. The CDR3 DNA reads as TGTGCCAGCAGTTACCCTTATTCCGGGGGCAATGAGCAGTTCTTC. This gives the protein CASSYPYSGGNEQFF.

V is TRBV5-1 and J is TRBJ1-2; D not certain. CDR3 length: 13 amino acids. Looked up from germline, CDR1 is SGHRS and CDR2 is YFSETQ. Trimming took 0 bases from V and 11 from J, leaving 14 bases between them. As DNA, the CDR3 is TGCGCCAGCAGCTTGGCCCTGTCGCAACCTTACACCTTC. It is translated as CASSLALSQPYTF.

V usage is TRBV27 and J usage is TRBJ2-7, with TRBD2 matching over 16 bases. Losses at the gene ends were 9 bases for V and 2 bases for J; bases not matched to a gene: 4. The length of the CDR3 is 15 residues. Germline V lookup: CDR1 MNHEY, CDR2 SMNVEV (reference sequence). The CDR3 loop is CASGTSGGVTYEQYF. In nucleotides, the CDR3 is TGTGCCAGTGGGACTAGCGGGGGGGTGACCTACGAGCAGTACTTC.

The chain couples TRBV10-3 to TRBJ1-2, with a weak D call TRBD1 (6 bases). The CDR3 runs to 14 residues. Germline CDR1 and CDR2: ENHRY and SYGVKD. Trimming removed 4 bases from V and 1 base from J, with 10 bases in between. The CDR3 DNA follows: TGTGCCATCAGTGGAGGGGGGAGTAACTATGGCTACACCTTC. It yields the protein CAISGGGSNYGYTF.

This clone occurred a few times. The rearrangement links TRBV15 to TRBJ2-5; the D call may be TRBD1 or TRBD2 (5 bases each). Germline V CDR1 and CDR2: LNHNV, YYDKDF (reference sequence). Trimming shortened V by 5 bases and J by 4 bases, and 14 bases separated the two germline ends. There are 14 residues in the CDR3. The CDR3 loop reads CATSLRRGAETQYF. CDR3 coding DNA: TGTGCCACCAGCCTTCGACGGGGCGCAGAGACCCAGTACTTC.

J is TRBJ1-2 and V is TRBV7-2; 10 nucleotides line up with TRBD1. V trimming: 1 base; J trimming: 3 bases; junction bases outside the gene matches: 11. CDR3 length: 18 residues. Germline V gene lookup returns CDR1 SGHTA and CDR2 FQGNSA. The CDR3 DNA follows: TGTGCCAGCAGCTTAGGGAACCCCAAGGGACAGGGGTACTATGGCTACACCTTC. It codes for CASSLGNPKGQGYYGYTF.

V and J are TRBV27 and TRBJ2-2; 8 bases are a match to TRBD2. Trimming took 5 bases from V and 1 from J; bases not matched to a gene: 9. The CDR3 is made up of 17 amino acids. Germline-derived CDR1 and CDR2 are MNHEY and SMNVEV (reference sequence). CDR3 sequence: CASSSLVLAGNTGELFF. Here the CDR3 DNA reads TGTGCCAGCAGTAGCCTAGTTCTAGCGGGGAACACCGGGGAGCTGTTTTTT.

The CDR3 sequence: CASSPRRDPDGELFF. In DNA form, the CDR3 reads TGTGCCAGCTCACCACGAAGGGATCCGGACGGGGAGCTGTTTTTT. V is TRBV18 and J is TRBJ2-2; no clear D. The germline V gene encodes CDR1 KGHSH and CDR2 LQKENI. The CDR3 consists of 15 residues. Trimming shortened V by 1 base and J by 7 bases, and 13 bases separated the two germline ends.

This CDR3 reads CASSGSLSDGYTF. The CDR3 coding sequence is TGTGCCAGCTCAGGGAGCCTTTCTGATGGCTACACCTTC. The chain joins TRBV2 to TRBJ1-2, with D maybe TRBD1 (5 bases). Trimming cost V 8 bases and J 6 bases, with 16 bases left between them. CDR1 is SNHLY and CDR2 is FYNNEI in the germline V gene. This CDR3 comprises 13 residues.

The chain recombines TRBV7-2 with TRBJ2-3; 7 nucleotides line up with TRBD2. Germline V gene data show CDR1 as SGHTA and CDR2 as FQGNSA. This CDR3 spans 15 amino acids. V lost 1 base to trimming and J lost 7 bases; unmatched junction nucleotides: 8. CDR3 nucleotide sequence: TGTGCCAGCAGCTTAGACGGGGGGTCGGGGAATACGCAGTATTTT. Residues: CASSLDGGSGNTQYF. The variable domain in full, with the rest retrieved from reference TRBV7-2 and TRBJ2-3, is GAGVSQSPSNKVTEKGKDVELRCDPISGHTALYWYRQSLGQGLEFLIYFQGNSAPDKSGLPSDRFSAERTGGSVSTLTIQRTQQEDSAVYLCASSLDGGSGNTQYFGPGTRLTVL.

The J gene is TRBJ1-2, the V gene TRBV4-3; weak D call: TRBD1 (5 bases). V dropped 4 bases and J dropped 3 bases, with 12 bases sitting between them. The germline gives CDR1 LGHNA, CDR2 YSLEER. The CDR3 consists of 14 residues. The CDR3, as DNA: TGCGCCAGCAGCCCATGGCGGGGGGACTATGGCTACACCTTC. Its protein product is CASSPWRGDYGYTF.

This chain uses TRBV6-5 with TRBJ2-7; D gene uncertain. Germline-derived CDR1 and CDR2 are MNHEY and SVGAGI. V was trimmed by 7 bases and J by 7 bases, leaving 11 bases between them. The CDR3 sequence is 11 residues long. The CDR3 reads CASTSFGEQYF. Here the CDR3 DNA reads TGTGCCAGCACGTCCTTTGGGGAGCAGTACTTC.

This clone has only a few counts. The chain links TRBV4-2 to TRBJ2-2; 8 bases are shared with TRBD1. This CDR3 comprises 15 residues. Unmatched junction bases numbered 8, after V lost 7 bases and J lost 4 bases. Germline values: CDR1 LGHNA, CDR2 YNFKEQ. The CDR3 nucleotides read TGTGCCAGCACCTTACAGGGGGTGGTCACCGGGGAGCTGTTTTTT. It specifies CASTLQGVVTGELFF.

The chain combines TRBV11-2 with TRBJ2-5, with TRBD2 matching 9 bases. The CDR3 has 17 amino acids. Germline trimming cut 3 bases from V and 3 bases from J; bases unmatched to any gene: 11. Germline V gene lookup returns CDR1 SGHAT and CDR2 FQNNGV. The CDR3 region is CASSFRRAGGIEETQYF. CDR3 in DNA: TGTGCCAGCAGCTTTCGGAGAGCGGGGGGCATTGAAGAGACCCAGTACTTC.

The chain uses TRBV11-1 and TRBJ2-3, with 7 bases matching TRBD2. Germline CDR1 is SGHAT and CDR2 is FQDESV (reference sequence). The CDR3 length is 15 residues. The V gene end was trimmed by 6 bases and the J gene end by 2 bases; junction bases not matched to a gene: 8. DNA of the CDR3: TGTGCCAGCAGGGAACGGGGGGTCCTCACAGATACGCAGTATTTT. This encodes CASRERGVLTDTQYF.

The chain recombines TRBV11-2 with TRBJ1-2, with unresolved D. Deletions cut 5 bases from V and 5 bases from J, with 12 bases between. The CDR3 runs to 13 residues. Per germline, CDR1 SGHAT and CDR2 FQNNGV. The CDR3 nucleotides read TGTGCCAGCAGCCTGCAGTTGGGATATGGCTACACCTTC. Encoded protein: CASSLQLGYGYTF.